This section outlines one TCR beta chain sequence together with its context. The sample originates from a study of Ad26.COV2.S vaccination and SARS-CoV-2 variants. Study overall: The vaccine Ad26.COV2.S was put into the muscle once, or twice with 56 days between.

Assay: immunoSEQ multiplex PCR; the TCRdb copy retains only in-frame clones and omits some. In the table there are about 680,000 clones, more than 80% of which are singletons. The CDR3 length is 14 residues. V shed 6 bases, J shed 5 bases, and the junction held 8 bases outside the gene matches. CDR1 and CDR2 (germline): LNHDA, SQIVND (reference sequence). Treatment: approximately 18 received Ad26.COV2.S at low or high dose, single or two shots; about five received placebo; per-sample allocation not given. Sampling was done on day 63 after the first vaccine or placebo injection. The study used a vaccine consisting of an Ad26 vector that expressed Wuhan-strain SARS-CoV-2 spike.

The gene calls are TRBV19 and TRBJ1-1; 8 positions agree with TRBD1. The source material was peripheral blood, sampled in a trial of Ad26.COV2.S vaccine versus placebo. The origin of this receptor is a person aged 18-65 years who received the Ad26.COV2.S COVID-19 vaccine or a placebo. CDR3 nucleotide sequence: TGTGCCAGTAGGGAACAGGGGGTGTCAACTGAAGCTTTCTTT. Amino acids: CASREQGVSTEAFF.